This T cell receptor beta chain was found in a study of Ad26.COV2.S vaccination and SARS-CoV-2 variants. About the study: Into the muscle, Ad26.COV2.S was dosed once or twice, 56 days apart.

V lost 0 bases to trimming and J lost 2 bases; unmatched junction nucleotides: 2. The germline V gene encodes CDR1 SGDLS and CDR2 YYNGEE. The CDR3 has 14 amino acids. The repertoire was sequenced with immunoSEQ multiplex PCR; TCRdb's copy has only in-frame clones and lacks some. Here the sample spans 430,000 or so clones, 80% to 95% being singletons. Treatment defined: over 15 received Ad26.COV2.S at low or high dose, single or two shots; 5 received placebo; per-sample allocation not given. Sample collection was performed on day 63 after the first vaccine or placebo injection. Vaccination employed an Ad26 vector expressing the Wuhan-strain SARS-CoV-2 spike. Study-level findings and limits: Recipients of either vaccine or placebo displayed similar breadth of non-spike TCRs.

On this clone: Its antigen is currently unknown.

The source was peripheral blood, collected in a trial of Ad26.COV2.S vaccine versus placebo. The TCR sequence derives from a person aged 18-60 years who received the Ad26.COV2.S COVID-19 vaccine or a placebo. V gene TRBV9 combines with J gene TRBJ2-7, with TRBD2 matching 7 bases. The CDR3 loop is CASSVGGSPYEQYF. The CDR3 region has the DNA TGTGCCAGCAGCGTAGGCGGGAGCCCCTACGAGCAGTACTTC.